What follows are 7 T cell receptor beta chains derived from one specimen sequenced in a study of PD-1 blockade in classical Hodgkin lymphoma. Using immunoSEQ multiplex PCR, the repertoire was profiled, and TCRdb retains in-frame clones only, with some absent. The sample yields 16,000 or so clones, over 80% seen once. Every one of the patients relapsed after autologous stem cell transplantation (brentuximab vedotin exposure was variable). Magnetic negative selection was used to purify CD4+ T cells from thawed PBMCs. This material consisted of CD4+ T cells from blood, taken at baseline. These receptors all come from a human donor with classical Hodgkin lymphoma.

This clone appeared a few times. The chain combines TRBV5-1 with TRBJ1-6; weak D call: TRBD1 (5 bases). The CDR3 covers 15 residues. In germline, CDR1 is SGHRS, CDR2 YFSETQ. The V and J ends lost 0 bases and 7 bases respectively, with 11 bases between them. Written as DNA, the CDR3 is TGCGCCAGCAGCTTGGGCGGACAAGGAAATTCACCCCTCCACTTT. Amino acid sequence: CASSLGGQGNSPLHF.

J is TRBJ2-5 and V is TRBV7-2, with D unresolved. V gave up 5 bases and J gave up 1 base, with 8 bases separating them. In germline, CDR1 is SGHTA, CDR2 FQGNSA. The CDR3 is made up of 13 amino acids. In DNA, the CDR3 is TGTGCCAGCAGCCCGGGCCCCCAAGAGACCCAGTACTTC. Residues: CASSPGPQETQYF.

This clone occurred once. CDR3: CASSRQGAEYF. CDR3 sequence (DNA): TGTGCCAGCAGTCGACAGGGGGCGGAGTACTTC. The rearrangement uses TRBV28 and TRBJ2-5, with 10 nucleotides matching TRBD1. This CDR3 comprises 11 residues. Losses at the gene ends were 5 bases for V and 12 bases for J; bases not matched to a gene: 3. Germline V gene sequence: CDR1 MDHEN, CDR2 SYDVKM.

J is TRBJ2-3 and V is TRBV4-1; D perhaps matches TRBD1 (5 bases). CDR1 is MGHRA, CDR2 YSYEKL, per germline. The CDR3 extends over 17 amino acids. Trimming pared 0 bases from V and 2 bases from J, leaving 15 bases between. The CDR3 reads CASSQEKVKGPTDTQYF. In DNA, the CDR3 is TGCGCCAGCAGCCAAGAAAAGGTGAAGGGGCCCACAGATACGCAGTATTTT.

The chain couples TRBV5-1 to TRBJ2-7; the D is unclear. V lost 2 bases and J 0 bases, leaving 9 bases between the germline ends. This CDR3 is built from 14 residues. CDR1 SGHRS and CDR2 YFSETQ come from the germline V gene. CDR3 DNA: TGCGCCAGCAGCTTTGGTTTTAACTCCTACGAGCAGTACTTC. It is translated as CASSFGFNSYEQYF.

The chain uses TRBV7-2 and TRBJ1-5; tentative D call: TRBD1 (5 bases). The CDR3 has 16 residues. CDR1 and CDR2 from the germline V gene are SGHTA and FQGNSA. Trimming pared 3 bases from V and 6 bases from J, leaving 18 bases between. This CDR3 reads CASSFFGTAGSQPQHF. As DNA, the CDR3 is TGTGCCAGCAGCTTTTTTGGGACCGCGGGAAGTCAGCCCCAGCATTTT.

DNA of the CDR3: TGTGCCAGCAGCTTGGGAAGCGGGAGGCAAGAGACCCAGTACTTC. Its protein product is CASSLGSGRQETQYF. The chain couples TRBV7-7 to TRBJ2-5, with 9 nucleotides matching TRBD2. The CDR3 is 15 amino acids. Germline assignment: CDR1 SSHAT and CDR2 FNYEAQ (reference sequence). J was trimmed by 2 bases and V by 3 bases; bases with no gene match: 4.